This entry lists 24 T cell receptor beta chains sequenced from one sample in a study of blood T cell repertoires in COVID-19. Produced via immunoSEQ multiplex PCR; TCRdb's table is partial and in-frame only. The sample lists about 190,000 clones, 82% occurring once. The sequenced sample was peripheral blood. Source of these receptors: an elderly woman with active or convalescent COVID-19.

The chain recombines TRBV3-1 (or the pseudogene TRBV3-2) with TRBJ2-5, with TRBD2 identical over 9 bases. The CDR3 loop spans 15 amino acids. Germline V lookup: CDR1 LGHDT, CDR2 YNNKEL (reference sequence). The V gene end was trimmed by 4 bases and the J gene end by 4 bases; junction bases not matched to a gene: 7. CDR3 DNA: TGTGCCAGCAGCCGGCGGGAGGGCCTCTTAGAGACCCAGTACTTC. Amino acids: CASSRREGLLETQYF.

The gene calls are TRBV12-5 and TRBJ2-1; D unclear. V lost 0 bases and J 6 bases, leaving 6 bases between the germline ends. The germline V gene encodes CDR1 LGHNT and CDR2 FRNRAP. This CDR3 is built from 13 residues. DNA for the CDR3: TGTGCTAGTGGTTTGGTGATACTCAATGAGCAGTTCTTC. Its protein is CASGLVILNEQFF.

The chain combines TRBV5-1 with TRBJ2-5; TRBD2 is a possible D gene (6 bases). The V end lost 4 bases, the J end lost 0 bases, and 10 bases lay between the germline ends. Germline V lookup: CDR1 SGHRS, CDR2 YFSETQ. The CDR3 contains 14 residues. CDR3 sequence: CASSPRDYQETQYF. The CDR3 bases are TGCGCCAGCAGCCCCCGGGACTACCAAGAGACCCAGTACTTC.

The rearrangement joins TRBV5-1 to TRBJ1-4; 9 bases agree with TRBD1. Germline lookup yields CDR1 SGHRS and CDR2 YFSETQ. This CDR3 contains 14 residues. The trim removed 5 bases at V and 4 bases at J, leaving 3 bases unmatched. The CDR3 is CASRPTGGNEKLFF. CDR3 nucleotides: TGCGCCAGCAGACCGACAGGGGGTAATGAAAAACTGTTTTTT. Drawing the rest from reference TRBV5-1 and TRBJ1-4, the complete variable domain is KAGVTQTPRYLIKTRGQQVTLSCSPISGHRSVSWYQQTPGQGLQFLFEYFSETQRNKGNFPGRFSGRQFSNSRSEMNVSTLELGDSALYLCASRPTGGNEKLFFGSGTQLSVL.

This chain uses TRBV5-1 with TRBJ2-7; 7 bases fit TRBD1. There are 15 residues in the CDR3. Germline assignment: CDR1 SGHRS and CDR2 YFSETQ. J gave up 3 bases and V 4 bases, and 10 bases lay outside the gene matches. The CDR3 DNA reads as TGCGCCAGCAGCCCCGACAGGGTTGACGTCTACGAGCAGTACTTC. Encoded protein: CASSPDRVDVYEQYF.

The chain links TRBV19 to TRBJ2-1; perhaps TRBD2 as D (5 bases). With 5 bases removed from V and 10 bases from J, the gap between germline ends came to 15 bases. CDR1 is LNHDA, CDR2 SQIVND, per germline (reference sequence). The CDR3 sequence is 13 residues long. The CDR3 nucleotides read TGTGCCAGTAGTGTGACACCTGGCGGGGAGCAGTTCTTC. The encoded protein is CASSVTPGGEQFF.

The chain employs TRBV28 and TRBJ1-1; D is uncertain. The CDR3 is made up of 14 amino acids. V was trimmed by 2 bases and J by 1 base, leaving 8 bases between them. Germline lookup yields CDR1 MDHEN and CDR2 SYDVKM. The CDR3 DNA follows: TGTGCCAGCAGTTTAGGTCGGTCGAACACTGAAGCTTTCTTT. Translation: CASSLGRSNTEAFF.

The chain carries TRBV2 and TRBJ1-2; no reliable D call. The CDR3 consists of 14 residues. From germline, CDR1 is SNHLY and CDR2 FYNNEI. V was clipped by 0 bases and J by 8 bases, with 13 bases between them. The CDR3 is CASSEAVKSGGYTF. In DNA form, the CDR3 reads TGTGCCAGCAGTGAAGCGGTAAAATCGGGGGGCTACACCTTC.

CDR3 in DNA: TGCGCCAGCAGCACACTACAGGGGGCATATGGCTACACCTTC. Its translation is CASSTLQGAYGYTF. The rearrangement links TRBV5-1 to TRBJ1-2; 9 bases fit TRBD1. The CDR3 has 14 amino acids. The V and J ends lost 4 bases and 5 bases, in that order; junction bases with no gene match: 6. Per germline, CDR1 SGHRS and CDR2 YFSETQ.

V is TRBV7-6 and J is TRBJ2-2; tentative D call: TRBD2 (6 bases). Trimming took off 5 bases at V and 3 bases at J, with 16 bases between the two ends. This CDR3 region has 16 residues. Germline V gene sequence: CDR1 SGHVS, CDR2 FNYEAQ. CDR3 loop: CASSPGVGADTGELFF. The CDR3 coding sequence is TGTGCCAGCAGCCCGGGAGTAGGAGCGGACACCGGGGAGCTGTTTTTT.

The chain joins TRBV15 to TRBJ2-7, with a possible D match to TRBD2 (7 bases). V was pared by 1 base and J by 0 bases, with 13 bases between. This CDR3 has 16 amino acids. CDR1 is LNHNV, CDR2 YYDKDF, per germline (reference sequence). CDR3 in amino acids: CATSRVSGTSSYEQYF. The CDR3, as DNA: TGTGCCACCAGCAGAGTCAGCGGGACAAGCTCCTACGAGCAGTACTTC.

The rearrangement uses TRBV5-1 and TRBJ1-1; D is perhaps TRBD1 (6 bases). Germline-derived CDR1 and CDR2 are SGHRS and YFSETQ. The CDR3 loop spans 15 amino acids. Trimming left V 1 base short and J 4 bases short, with 14 bases between. The CDR3 region is CASSLRQARGTEAFF. In DNA form, the CDR3 reads TGCGCCAGCAGCTTGAGACAGGCCAGGGGCACTGAAGCTTTCTTT.

V is TRBV30 and J is TRBJ1-5; the D is unclear. The CDR3 consists of 13 residues. Germline V gene sequence: CDR1 GTSNPN, CDR2 SVGIG (reference sequence). The V and J ends lost 3 bases and 7 bases respectively, with 13 bases between them. CDR3 coding DNA: TGTGCCTGGAGCTTGAGGGCTGGGCAGCCCCAGCATTTT. Translating it yields CAWSLRAGQPQHF. The entire variable domain, with the rest obtained from reference TRBV30 and TRBJ1-5, is as follows: SQTIHQWPATLVQPVGSPLSLECTVEGTSNPNLYWYRQAAGRGLQLLFYSVGIGQISSEVPQNLSASRPQDRQFILSSKKLLLSDSGFYLCAWSLRAGQPQHFGDGTRLSIL.

This chain uses TRBV5-6 with TRBJ2-3; possible D gene TRBD2, 5 bases. CDR3 length: 16 amino acids. The germline CDR1 and CDR2 sequences are SGHDT and YYEEEE. With 0 bases removed from V and 0 bases from J, the gap between germline ends came to 11 bases. CDR3 sequence: CASSLARRLSTDTQYF. The CDR3 region has the DNA TGTGCCAGCAGCTTGGCCCGGAGGTTAAGCACAGATACGCAGTATTTT.

The V and J genes are TRBV7-8 and TRBJ2-7; unclear D gene. Trimming took off 1 base at V and 2 bases at J, with 12 bases between the two ends. CDR1 is SGHVS, CDR2 FQNEAQ, per germline. The CDR3 consists of 15 residues. The CDR3 nucleotides read TGTGCCAGCAGCTTAGATCGAACGGGTACCTACGAGCAGTACTTC. This encodes CASSLDRTGTYEQYF.

The rearrangement uses TRBV5-1 and TRBJ1-1; no reliable D call. The CDR3 is 13 amino acids. Germline CDR1 reads SGHRS; CDR2 reads YFSETQ. V shed 1 base and J shed 3 bases, with 7 bases lying between them. CDR3 residues: CASSLKSDTEAFF. The CDR3 nucleotides are TGCGCCAGCAGCTTGAAGTCGGACACTGAAGCTTTCTTT.

This clone came up once. The rearrangement links TRBV7-9 to TRBJ2-1, with 13 bases that match TRBD2. The J segment lost 10 bases and the V segment lost 5 bases, leaving 11 bases of the junction unmatched. Germline V lookup: CDR1 SEHNR, CDR2 FQNEAQ (reference sequence). This CDR3 is built from 16 residues. The CDR3 nucleotides read TGTGCCAGCAGCCGGGTTCGGACTAGCGGGAGCCCCGAGCAGTTCTTC. The encoded protein is CASSRVRTSGSPEQFF. Full variable domain (outside the CDR3, taken from reference TRBV7-9 and TRBJ2-1): DTGVSQNPRHKITKRGQNVTFRCDPISEHNRLYWYRQTLGQGPEFLTYFQNEAQLEKSRLLSDRFSAERPKGSFSTLEIQRTEQGDSAMYLCASSRVRTSGSPEQFFGPGTRLTVL.

This sequence joins TRBV6-5 and TRBJ2-3; 9 bases map to TRBD1. Trimming cost V 5 bases and J 1 base; bases outside gene matches: 1. This CDR3 region has 14 residues. CDR1 MNHEY and CDR2 SVGAGI come from the germline V gene. The CDR3 sequence is CASSRTGGTDTQYF. In DNA form, the CDR3 reads TGTGCCAGCAGTCGGACAGGGGGCACAGATACGCAGTATTTT.

V is TRBV29-1 and J is TRBJ2-1; TRBD2 agrees at 7 bases. Germline V gene sequence: CDR1 SQVTM, CDR2 ANQGSEA. Losses at the gene ends were 6 bases for V and 3 bases for J; bases not matched to a gene: 20. The CDR3 runs to 18 residues. CDR3 in amino acids: CSVRSSGGAGVLYNEQFF. CDR3 DNA: TGCAGCGTCCGAAGCTCCGGGGGTGCGGGAGTGCTCTACAATGAGCAGTTCTTC.

The chain has TRBV7-2 and TRBJ2-3, with 7 bases fitting TRBD2. This CDR3 has 13 residues. Germline values: CDR1 SGHTA, CDR2 FQGNSA. J lost 6 bases, V lost 1 base, and 1 base had no gene match. The CDR3 DNA sequence: TGTGCCAGCAGCTTAGGGCGGGGGGATACGCAGTATTTT. The encoded protein is CASSLGRGDTQYF.

The J gene is TRBJ1-1, the V gene TRBV19; D is possibly TRBD1 (5 bases). Trimming shortened V by 2 bases and J by 8 bases, and 12 bases separated the two germline ends. Germline-derived CDR1 and CDR2 are LNHDA and SQIVND (reference sequence). This CDR3 has 13 amino acids. CDR3 nucleotide sequence: TGTGCCAGTAGTATAATGGGGGGGGAAGAAGCTTTCTTT. This codes for CASSIMGGEEAFF.

V is TRBV5-1 and J is TRBJ2-3; the match to TRBD1 covers 7 bases. The CDR3 extends over 16 amino acids. V trimming: 2 bases; J trimming: 3 bases; junction bases outside the gene matches: 9. CDR1 and CDR2 (germline): SGHRS, YFSETQ. The CDR3 region is CASSFSRQGWTDTQYF. The CDR3 nucleotides are TGCGCCAGCAGCTTCAGTCGACAGGGATGGACAGATACGCAGTATTTT. The variable domain in full, completed from reference TRBV5-1 and TRBJ2-3, reads KAGVTQTPRYLIKTRGQQVTLSCSPISGHRSVSWYQQTPGQGLQFLFEYFSETQRNKGNFPGRFSGRQFSNSRSEMNVSTLELGDSALYLCASSFSRQGWTDTQYFGPGTRLTVL.

This chain connects TRBV19 to TRBJ2-1; 7 bases match TRBD1. Germline CDR1 reads LNHDA; CDR2 reads SQIVND (reference sequence). Trimming at V came to 5 bases and at J to 2 bases, leaving 9 bases not matched to a gene. This CDR3 is built from 16 residues. The DNA for the CDR3 is TGTGCCAGTAGTCCAGTGGGACAGCTTGCCTACAATGAGCAGTTCTTC. This codes for CASSPVGQLAYNEQFF.

The V call is TRBV19, the J call TRBJ2-5; 7 bases line up with TRBD1. J was trimmed by 1 base and V by 3 bases; bases with no gene match: 5. Looked up from germline, CDR1 is LNHDA and CDR2 is SQIVND (reference sequence). The CDR3 runs 15 residues. The CDR3 protein is CASSMPQGRQETQYF. Here the CDR3 DNA reads TGTGCCAGTAGTATGCCACAGGGGCGCCAAGAGACCCAGTACTTC.